This T cell receptor (beta chain) was profiled in a study of PD-L1 blockade in urothelial cancer. The overall study: Patients commenced intravenous atezolizumab, 1,200 mg every 3 weeks, in 2014. Blood was subjected to analysis at 3 weeks (second dose) and 6 weeks following treatment start.

Each PCR reaction had synthetic TCR analog templates spiked into it. Using immunoSEQ multiplex PCR, the repertoire was profiled, and TCRdb retains in-frame clones only, with some absent. The profile shows 85,000 to 90,000 clones, over 65% of them singletons. The table lists this clone with a count of one. The time point denotes: pretreatment peripheral blood. V lost 1 base, J lost 0 bases, and 10 bases lay in between. CDR3 length: 17 amino acids. Germline V gene sequence: CDR1 ENHRY, CDR2 SYGVKD. The sample here was PBMCs, taken around atezolizumab (anti-PD-L1) treatment. The receptor was isolated from a man between 60 and 75 years old with urothelial cancer. The chain recombines TRBV10-3 with TRBJ2-6, with D perhaps matching TRBD2 (6 bases). CDR3 bases: TGTGCCATCAGTGAGTTAGGACTACCCTCTGGGGCCAACGTCCTGACTTTC. Its protein product is CAISELGLPSGANVLTF.